These 10 T cell receptor beta chains originate from one sample sequenced in a study of blood T cells in healthy people across ages. Then a second PCR, running about 6 to 11 cycles, was carried out with a sample-barcoded 5' primer and a J-beta primer mix. From the 5' RACE reads, TCRdb called clonotypes with MiXCR, one entry per CDR3 protein. The sample contains over a million distinct CDR3 sequences, roughly 24% of which appear only once. These data were also reused for a study on T cells of mothers and their children.

Input material: blood. The receptors derive from a girl aged 2-10 years in good health.

The V and J genes are TRBV11-3 and TRBJ2-1, with TRBD1 identical over 8 bases. Germline trimming cut 2 bases from V and 9 bases from J; bases unmatched to any gene: 3. Germline V CDR1 and CDR2: SGHNT, YENEEA. The length of the CDR3 is 13 residues. CDR3: CASSLRGTGEQFF. DNA for the CDR3: TGTGCCAGCAGCTTAAGGGGGACAGGTGAGCAGTTCTTC.

This clonotype has just a few counts. The chain carries TRBV9 and TRBJ2-1; 9 bases are a match to TRBD2. This CDR3 comprises 16 residues. The germline V gene encodes CDR1 SGDLS and CDR2 YYNGEE. The J segment lost 8 bases and the V segment lost 3 bases, leaving 12 bases of the junction unmatched. In nucleotides, the CDR3 is TGTGCCAGCAGCGGAGGGAAGATAGCGGGAGAGGATGAGCAGTTCTTC. This codes for CASSGGKIAGEDEQFF.

The chain combines TRBV12-3 or TRBV12-4 with TRBJ2-3; no firm D call. The CDR3 runs to 15 residues. With 5 bases removed from V and 1 base from J, the gap between germline ends came to 13 bases. The CDR3 loop is CASSSGETRTDTQYF. The CDR3 DNA sequence: TGTGCCAGCAGTAGTGGGGAAACCCGCACAGATACGCAGTATTTT.

The table lists this clonotype with many counts. J is TRBJ2-5 and V is TRBV3-1; D not resolved. The CDR3 has 11 amino acids. Trimming took 4 bases from V and 3 from J, leaving 3 bases between them. The germline CDR1 and CDR2 sequences are LGHDT and YNNKEL (reference sequence). The CDR3 loop is CASSREETQYF. In DNA form, the CDR3 reads TGTGCCAGCAGCCGTGAAGAGACCCAGTACTTC.

This clonotype turned up a few times. The rearrangement uses TRBV29-1 and TRBJ2-5, with D possibly TRBD2 on 6 matching bases. The J call may be mistaken, given a closer DNA end match to TRBJ2-1. This CDR3 is built from 13 residues. From germline, CDR1 is SQVTM and CDR2 ANQGSEA. The CDR3 protein is CSVAPLADNEQFF. DNA for the CDR3: TGCAGCGTGGCCCCACTAGCTGACAATGAGCAGTTCTTC.

The V and J genes are TRBV4-3 and TRBJ2-3; 11 positions match TRBD2. Trimming at V came to 4 bases and at J to 0 bases, leaving 6 bases not matched to a gene. The germline V gene encodes CDR1 LGHNA and CDR2 YSLEER. This CDR3 contains 17 residues. DNA of the CDR3: TGCGCCAGCAGCCGTGTAGCGGGGGGGACTAGCACAGATACGCAGTATTTT. It yields the protein CASSRVAGGTSTDTQYF.

The V gene is TRBV9, the J gene TRBJ2-7; D possibly corresponds to TRBD2 (5 bases). V lost 1 base, J lost 7 bases, and 21 bases lay in between. CDR3 length: 16 residues. Germline loops: CDR1 SGDLS, CDR2 YYNGEE. CDR3 amino acids: CASSVMRVLFFEEQYF. For the CDR3, the DNA is TGTGCCAGCAGCGTAATGAGGGTACTCTTTTTCGAGGAGCAGTACTTC.

The chain is built from TRBV9 and TRBJ2-1; 7 positions agree with TRBD1. This CDR3 is built from 15 residues. Germline V gene data show CDR1 as SGDLS and CDR2 as YYNGEE. With V trimmed by 0 bases and J by 7 bases, 7 bases remained unmatched. In nucleotides, the CDR3 is TGTGCCAGCAGCGTAGATGGGACAGTCACAAATGAGCAGTTCTTC. Encoded protein: CASSVDGTVTNEQFF.

This rearrangement joins TRBV16 to TRBJ1-4; a possible D gene is TRBD1 (6 bases). Germline-derived CDR1 and CDR2 are KGHSY and FQNENV. The CDR3 length is 14 residues. V gave up 1 base and J gave up 8 bases, with 11 bases separating them. CDR3 loop: CASSQFPGEEKLFF. Here the CDR3 DNA reads TGTGCCAGCAGCCAATTCCCAGGGGAGGAAAAACTGTTTTTT.

The chain combines TRBV29-1 with TRBJ1-1; possible D gene TRBD1, 6 bases. CDR3 size: 12 residues. Per the germline V gene, CDR1 is SQVTM and CDR2 is ANQGSEA. Trimming took 6 bases from V and 7 from J, leaving 15 bases between them. CDR3 coding DNA: TGCAGCGTCAAGGGGGGCGAAGGTGAAGCTTTCTTT. Translated, it gives CSVKGGEGEAFF.